This TCR beta chain was captured by sequencing in a study of OX40 agonist ivuxolimab in advanced cancers. For the study at large: Participants, approximately 83% male, averaged about 56 years of age, ranging from 23 to 79.

The V and J ends lost 4 bases and 1 base, in that order; junction bases with no gene match: 3. The CDR3 runs 14 residues. Germline assignment: CDR1 MDHEN and CDR2 SYDVKM. Generated by immunoSEQ multiplex PCR, the TCRdb table keeps only in-frame clones and is missing some. The profile shows more than 70,000 clones, 84% of them singletons. As for this clone: What it binds is not known.

Study findings and constraints: Clonal expansion in partial responders at 0.1-3.0 mg/kg ranked among the lowest.

This specimen was CD4+ or CD8+ T cells sorted from blood, taken in a trial of the OX40 agonist ivuxolimab. The chain uses TRBV28 and TRBJ1-1, with 7 positions matching TRBD1. The receptor's source is an adult with an advanced solid tumor such as melanoma, head and neck, liver or kidney cancer. CDR3 nucleotides: TGTGCCAGCAGTTCCGGGACAGCGAACACTGAAGCTTTCTTT. This sequence encodes CASSSGTANTEAFF. Together with reference TRBV28 and TRBJ1-1, the CDR3 gives the full variable domain: DVKVTQSSRYLVKRTGEKVFLECVQDMDHENMFWYRQDPGLGLRLIYFSYDVKMKEKGDIPEGYSVSREKKERFSLILESASTNQTSMYLCASSSGTANTEAFFGQGTRLTVV.